The table lists the clone carrying this T cell receptor (beta chain) with a few counts. As yet, its antigen is unknown. PCR involved 60 Vbeta and 13 Jbeta primers. Only in-frame clones appear in the TCRdb table, and some are missing; sequencing was by immunoSEQ multiplex PCR. The table includes fewer than 150,000 clones, over 65% detected once. Each donor was healthy, and each was a bone marrow donor. The data belong to a study of cytomegalovirus exposure and HLA in healthy donors. Findings and caveats of the study: It was confirmed in vitro that a few of the CMV-associated chains were specific for CMV antigens. Many donors carried some public TCRs, although rarity characterized most TCR sequences.

The V gene's germline CDR1 is ENHRY and CDR2 SYGVKD. Trimming removed 6 bases at V and 1 base at J, with 9 bases between. The CDR3 totals 14 residues. The specimen was PBMCs. The TCR comes from a woman between 35 and 50 years old in good health and CMV-seropositive. The chain carries TRBV10-3 and TRBJ2-2; no reliable D call. The CDR3 DNA sequence: TGTGCCATCAGCGCGGCCGTGAACACCGGGGAGCTGTTTTTT. It translates to CAISAAVNTGELFF.